This T cell receptor (beta chain) was observed in a study of CD8+ T cells in alopecia areata. Overall study: The duration of tofacitinib was 6 to 18 months, with 6 months off drug afterward.

Both peripheral blood and punch biopsies of lesional scalp skin were obtained from patients who had alopecia areata. Whole-study findings and limits: Lesional scalp displayed greater clonality than normal scalp, most notably in alopecia totalis/universalis. Mice showed clearer TCR sharing than patients did, a gap that was possibly HLA-related.

Concerning this clone itself: Its antigen is unknown.

cDNA serving as the sequencing template came from extracted, reverse transcribed RNA. Libraries were prepared by immunoSEQ multiplex PCR; TCRdb keeps only in-frame clonotypes and omits some of them. The top ten hold under 20% of the sample, which has 65,000 to 70,000 clones, approximately 58% seen once. The sample here was CD8+ T cells sorted from blood, taken at week 0. This TCR derives from a human donor with alopecia areata.

The chain's CDR3 is CASRAGQGSGNTIYF. The CDR3 DNA follows: TGCGCCAGCAGGGCGGGACAGGGGTCTGGAAACACCATATATTTT. V usage is TRBV5-1 and J usage is TRBJ1-3, with 10 positions matching TRBD1. V lost 5 bases, J lost 1 base, and 3 bases stayed unmatched. Germline values: CDR1 SGHRS, CDR2 YFSETQ. This CDR3 is 15 amino acids long.